The source of this T cell receptor (beta chain) is a study of T-cell memory formation after mild COVID-19. MiXCR was run by TCRdb on the 5' RACE reads, yielding one entry per CDR3 protein. The sample shows under 450,000 distinct CDR3 sequences, 20% to 30% of them seen only once. The CDR3 is made up of 16 amino acids. Germline CDR1 and CDR2: SGHTA and FQGNSA. The ends lost 0 bases at V and 4 bases at J; junction bases unmatched: 3. The chain has TRBV7-2 and TRBJ2-1; 10 bases map to TRBD1. Sequenced sample: PBMCs or a T cell subset sorted from them (not recorded which). The origin of this receptor is an adult woman who had mild COVID-19 (a few samples of this study predate the infection). Cell type and time point are not known. CDR3 DNA: TGTGCCAGCAGCTTAGCTTCGGGACAGGGGTACAATGAGCAGTTCTTC. Its translation is CASSLASGQGYNEQFF.